This entry describes one T cell receptor (beta chain). This CDR3 has 13 residues. Trimming shortened V by 0 bases and J by 6 bases, and 9 bases separated the two germline ends. Germline loops: CDR1 LGHNA, CDR2 YSLEER. This sample is part of a study of blood T cell repertoires in COVID-19. Study details: The United States, Italy and Spain supplied acute and convalescent COVID-19 samples.

The authors' processing: It was from reference gene primer amplification that nucleated cell counts were estimated. The table came from immunoSEQ multiplex PCR; TCRdb's copy has only in-frame clones and leaves some out. The DNA gave D and trimming, while V, J and clone size come from that table. The table has roughly 98,000 clones, over 80% seen once; the top ten hold 12%. This chain connects TRBV4-3 to TRBJ2-7; perhaps TRBD2 as D (5 bases). The sequencing sample was made of peripheral blood. This TCR derives from a woman aged 65 to 85 with active or convalescent COVID-19. CDR3 nucleotide sequence: TGCGCCAGCAGCCAAGATGAGGGAACCGAGCAGTACTTC. As protein: CASSQDEGTEQYF.